This is a list of T cell receptor beta chains from one sample in a study of Graves' ophthalmopathy and Graves' hyperthyroidism. TCRdb re-derived calls from the multiplex PCR reads in MiXCR, one entry per CDR3 protein. The sample contains 300,000 to 400,000 distinct CDR3 sequences, 17% of which appear only once. Sequencing input: peripheral blood. The receptor set was obtained from an adult woman with stable Graves' hyperthyroidism. Both conserved end residues are part of each CDR3. A D gene is named only where the DNA matches it firmly. Clone size is stated in some rows and not others, as once, few, many or a class when expanded.

cdr3_nt cdr3_aa d_call j_call clone_size v_call
TGTGCCAGCAGCCTGGCGGACCTTATGAACACTGAAGCTTTCTTT CASSLADLMNTEAFF NA TRBJ1-1 many TRBV13
TGTGCCAGCAGGACTGGGGGACAGGGGGCGTACGAGCAGTACTTC CASRTGGQGAYEQYF TRBD1 TRBJ2-7 many TRBV12-3/TRBV12-4
TGTGCTAGTGGTTTGGTGTCTAGCGGGCAAGAGACCCAGTACTTC CASGLVSSGQETQYF TRBD2 TRBJ2-5 NA TRBV12-5
TGCAGTGCTAGAGAAACGGGACAGGGGGTAAACACCATATATTTT CSARETGQGVNTIYF TRBD1 TRBJ1-3 many TRBV20-1
TGTGCCAGCAGCCATCGGCCCGGACAGGGGTCCTACGAGCAGTACTTC CASSHRPGQGSYEQYF TRBD1 TRBJ2-7 many TRBV14
TGTGCCAGCAGCGGTATAGAAACCCGCTACGAGCAGTACTTC CASSGIETRYEQYF NA TRBJ2-7 many TRBV2
TGTGCCAGCAGCCAAGTTACCTCCGAGCAGTACTTC CASSQVTSEQYF NA TRBJ2-7 many TRBV14
TGTGCCAGCAGGGGATCGGGCGGCTACACCTTC CASRGSGGYTF NA TRBJ1-2 NA TRBV12-3/TRBV12-4
TGTGCCAGCAGCTCCGTCGGGACAGACCAAGAGACCCAGTACTTC CASSSVGTDQETQYF TRBD1 TRBJ2-5 many TRBV7-3
TGCAGCGTTGATGACAGCCTGCAAGAGACCCAGTACTTC CSVDDSLQETQYF NA TRBJ2-5 many TRBV29-1
TGTGCCAGCTCACAGGGTCACTACGAGCAGTACTTC CASSQGHYEQYF NA TRBJ2-7 many TRBV6-2/TRBV6-3
TGCAGCGTGGCAGTGGGCGCAGACACCGGGGAGCTGTTTTTT CSVAVGADTGELFF NA TRBJ2-2 many TRBV29-1
TGTGCCAGCAGTCCAATCCTAGGAGGGGCCCAGTACTTC CASSPILGGAQYF NA TRBJ2-5 NA TRBV12-3/TRBV12-4
TGCAGCGTTGAAGATCCTGGCGGCGAGACCCAGTACTTC CSVEDPGGETQYF NA TRBJ2-5 many TRBV29-1
TGTGCCAGCAGCTTCCGGGACCAGTTCCTCCACACCTTC CASSFRDQFLHTF NA TRBJ1-2 many TRBV7-9
TGTGCCAGCAGCTTAGCGAGGGGGCCGCTAAACAATAGCAATCAGCCCCAGCATTTT CASSLARGPLNNSNQPQHF TRBD1 TRBJ1-5 many TRBV13
TGTGCCAGCAGCCAACAAGAGACAGGGAGGTCCGACTACGAGCAGTACTTC CASSQQETGRSDYEQYF NA TRBJ2-7 many TRBV14
TGCAGTGCTAGTGGATCTCGGAGCTCCTACGAGCAGTACTTC CSASGSRSSYEQYF NA TRBJ2-7 many TRBV20-1
TGTGCCAGCAGTTTAAATCCGGGGAGGAGGGCTTTCTTT CASSLNPGRRAFF NA TRBJ1-1 many TRBV28
TGTGCCAGCAGCGACCTAACTAGTTACAAAAACATTCAGTACTTC CASSDLTSYKNIQYF NA TRBJ2-4 many TRBV7-9
TGTGCCAGCAGTCAGGTACTCGGGTACTCCTACGAGCAGTACTTC CASSQVLGYSYEQYF NA TRBJ2-7 many TRBV28
TGTGCCAGCAGTTTGGCAGGGGGCGAAAACATTCAGTACTTC CASSLAGGENIQYF TRBD1 TRBJ2-4 many TRBV6-2/TRBV6-3
TGTGCCAGCAGTTTGAACAGGGGGCGCGGGACCCAGTACTTC CASSLNRGRGTQYF TRBD1 TRBJ2-5 many TRBV27
TGTGCCAGCAGGCACGGCCAGTTCAATCAGCCCCAGCATTTT CASRHGQFNQPQHF NA TRBJ1-5 NA TRBV28
TGCGCCAGCAGCCGAGGACCGGTCCAAGAGGCACCCCTCCACTTT CASSRGPVQEAPLHF NA TRBJ1-6 NA TRBV4-3
TGTGCCAGCAGCCCATACAGGGAAACTGAAGCTTTCTTT CASSPYRETEAFF NA TRBJ1-1 few TRBV11-1
TGCAGCACCGACAGGGGAAGAGGGCAAGAGACCCAGTACTTC CSTDRGRGQETQYF TRBD1 TRBJ2-5 many TRBV29-1
TGTGCCACCAGTGATATAAGCGGGGGGGCAGAGACCCAGTACTTC CATSDISGGAETQYF TRBD2 TRBJ2-5 NA TRBV24-1
TGTGCCAGCAGCCAACCGTCCGGGACAGGGGGTCCTCTAGCCAAAAACATTCAGTACTTC CASSQPSGTGGPLAKNIQYF TRBD1 TRBJ2-4 few TRBV4-2
TGCAGTGCTAGAGGATCAGGGGGACGGCTAGGCGAGCAGTACTTC CSARGSGGRLGEQYF TRBD1 TRBJ2-7 many TRBV20-1
TGTGCCTGGAGTACCGGGACCAGCTCCTACGAGCAGTACTTC CAWSTGTSSYEQYF NA TRBJ2-7 many TRBV30
TGCAGTGCTAGAGATTTTGGGCGACAATCGAACACTGAAGCTTTCTTT CSARDFGRQSNTEAFF NA TRBJ1-1 many TRBV20-1
TGTGCCAGCAGCTTGGACGACGTTAGCAATCAGCCCCAGCATTTT CASSLDDVSNQPQHF NA TRBJ1-5 once TRBV5-8
TGCAGCGTTGTGTTGGCGAACACTGAAGCTTTCTTT CSVVLANTEAFF NA TRBJ1-1 many TRBV29-1
TGTGCCAGCACCCAACGTCGGGGTGCCTTCTCTGGGGCCAACGTCCTGACTTTC CASTQRRGAFSGANVLTF NA TRBJ2-6 many TRBV12-3/TRBV12-4
TGCAGTGCTAGAGATATTACTGGCTATGGCTACACCTTC CSARDITGYGYTF NA TRBJ1-2 many TRBV20-1
TGTGCCAGCAGTGAGAATCGCGGGGACAGAGACGAGCAGTACTTC CASSENRGDRDEQYF NA TRBJ2-7 NA TRBV6-1
TGTGCCAGCAGCTTCACTAGCGGGGAGGGAGAGACCCAGTACTTC CASSFTSGEGETQYF TRBD2 TRBJ2-5 many TRBV5-6
TGTGCCAGACTAGCAGGGGGCCAGCCCTGCACCGGGGAGCTGTTTTTT CARLAGGQPCTGELFF TRBD1 TRBJ2-2 NA TRBV3-1
TGTGCCAGCAGTTCTTACAGGGAAAGCTATGGCTACACCTTC CASSSYRESYGYTF NA TRBJ1-2 many TRBV6-5
TGTGCCAGCACGCCAGGAGGGGGGGGGAGGCTTGGCTACACCTTC CASTPGGGGRLGYTF NA TRBJ1-2 many TRBV28
TGTGCCAGCACCAGGGTCCTAAACACTGAAGCTTTCTTT CASTRVLNTEAFF NA TRBJ1-1 NA TRBV12-3/TRBV12-4
TGTGCCAGCAGTTACGGTCTAGCGGGAGACGAGCAGTTCTTC CASSYGLAGDEQFF TRBD2 TRBJ2-1 many TRBV6-2/TRBV6-3
TGTGCCAGCAGAGGAAACCGGGACAGGGTAAACTATGGCTACACCTTC CASRGNRDRVNYGYTF TRBD1 TRBJ1-2 many TRBV6-2/TRBV6-3
TGTGCCAGCAGCCGGGACGGACCTGGCTACACCTTC CASSRDGPGYTF NA TRBJ1-2 many TRBV7-2
TGTGCCAGCAGTTACTCGAACAGGGCCTATGGCTACACCTTC CASSYSNRAYGYTF NA TRBJ1-2 many TRBV6-5
TGTGCCAGCAGTTTATGGACTAGCGGGAGATTACTAGCCAAAAACATTCAGTACTTC CASSLWTSGRLLAKNIQYF TRBD2 TRBJ2-4 many TRBV28